One sample yielded the 16 T cell receptor beta chains listed below, sequenced in a study of control samples from healthy donors and cancer patients. TCRdb keeps only in-frame clones here, not all; method: immunoSEQ multiplex PCR. The table shows approximately 170,000 clones, with 80% to 95% occurring only once. Material: blood. These receptors originate from a woman aged 60 to 75 in good health.

This chain uses TRBV4-2 with TRBJ1-1; D is perhaps TRBD1 (6 bases). The length of the CDR3 is 15 residues. Germline V gene sequence: CDR1 LGHNA, CDR2 YNFKEQ. V lost 2 bases and J lost 7, with 17 bases in between. CDR3 in amino acids: CASSQSNGGHGEAFF. For the CDR3, the DNA is TGTGCCAGCAGCCAAAGTAATGGGGGGCATGGTGAAGCTTTCTTT.

Worth noting for this clone: Within the sample, other DNA sequences also encode this same CDR3. The V gene is TRBV6-2 or TRBV6-3, the J gene TRBJ1-5; no reliable D call. Per germline, CDR1 MNHEY and CDR2 SVGEGT. Trimming took off 5 bases at V and 0 bases at J, with 5 bases between the two ends. This CDR3 comprises 13 residues. In DNA, the CDR3 is TGTGCCAGCAGTGACCCTAGCAATCAGCCCCAGCATTTT. Translation: CASSDPSNQPQHF.

The chain links TRBV27 to TRBJ2-3, with D uncertain. This CDR3 is 13 amino acids long. Deletions cut 6 bases from V and 6 bases from J, with 13 bases between. Germline lookup yields CDR1 MNHEY and CDR2 SMNVEV (reference sequence). CDR3 region: CASRQTRADTQYF. For the CDR3, the DNA is TGTGCCAGCAGGCAGACAAGAGCGGATACGCAGTATTTT.

This chain uses TRBV5-4 with TRBJ1-1; TRBD1 aligns across 8 bases. V was pared by 4 bases and J by 6 bases, with 11 bases of the junction left unmatched. Germline V gives CDR1 SGHNT, CDR2 YYREEE (reference sequence). The CDR3 is 15 amino acids. CDR3 sequence reads: CASSERGQGTSEAFF. CDR3 nucleotides: TGTGCCAGCAGCGAAAGAGGACAGGGAACCTCTGAAGCTTTCTTT.

This rearrangement joins TRBV5-1 to TRBJ2-5, with 12 nucleotides matching TRBD2. With 0 bases clipped from V and 5 bases from J, the junction kept 11 bases outside the gene matches. The V gene's germline CDR1 is SGHRS and CDR2 YFSETQ. The CDR3 covers 18 residues. DNA of the CDR3: TGCGCCAGCAGCTTGGCCTTGCTAGCGGGGGGGCGAGGCGAGACCCAGTACTTC. This gives the protein CASSLALLAGGRGETQYF.

This chain joins TRBV10-3 and TRBJ1-1; 7 nucleotides align to TRBD1. CDR1 is ENHRY and CDR2 is SYGVKD in the germline V gene. The CDR3 has 15 amino acids. V shed 2 bases, J shed 1 base, and the junction held 4 bases outside the gene matches. CDR3 sequence (DNA): TGTGCCATCAGTGAGCCTGGGACAGCGAACACTGAAGCTTTCTTT. Amino acids: CAISEPGTANTEAFF.

The rearrangement links TRBV9 to TRBJ1-5; D ambiguous. Deletions cut 0 bases from V and 6 bases from J, with 13 bases between. There are 15 residues in the CDR3. The germline V gene encodes CDR1 SGDLS and CDR2 YYNGEE. CDR3 sequence: CASSVGVVGTQPQHF. The CDR3 DNA is TGTGCCAGCAGCGTAGGGGTAGTTGGCACTCAGCCCCAGCATTTT. Combining the CDR3 with reference TRBV9 and TRBJ1-5 gives the whole variable domain DSGVTQTPKHLITATGQRVTLRCSPRSGDLSVYWYQQSLDQGLQFLIQYYNGEERAKGNILERFSAQQFPDLHSELNLSSLELGDSALYFCASSVGVVGTQPQHFGDGTRLSIL.

The V and J genes are TRBV19 and TRBJ1-1; no firm D call. The germline V gene encodes CDR1 LNHDA and CDR2 SQIVND (reference sequence). Trimming pared 2 bases from V and 5 bases from J, leaving 15 bases between. The CDR3 spans 15 residues. This CDR3 is CASSIIKGIFTEAFF. CDR3 sequence (DNA): TGTGCCAGTAGTATAATAAAAGGGATTTTTACTGAAGCTTTCTTT. Drawing the rest from reference TRBV19 and TRBJ1-1, the complete variable domain is DGGITQSPKYLFRKEGQNVTLSCEQNLNHDAMYWYRQDPGQGLRLIYYSQIVNDFQKGDIAEGYSVSREKKESFPLTVTSAQKNPTAFYLCASSIIKGIFTEAFFGQGTRLTVV.

The chain carries TRBV7-9 and TRBJ2-3, with 8 nucleotides matching TRBD2. There are 15 residues in the CDR3. The junction had 5 bases not matched to a gene; V was cut back by 6 bases and J by 0 bases. CDR1 SEHNR and CDR2 FQNEAQ come from the germline V gene (reference sequence). DNA of the CDR3: TGTGCCAGCAGAAGGTCTAGCGGGAGCACAGATACGCAGTATTTT. Translating gives CASRRSSGSTDTQYF.

In this sample, this clone turned up once. The chain combines TRBV7-2 with TRBJ2-5, with a tentative D call TRBD2 (6 bases). Looked up from germline, CDR1 is SGHTA and CDR2 is FQGNSA. This CDR3 region has 16 residues. V was cut by 0 bases and J by 4 bases, with 15 bases left in between. In nucleotides, the CDR3 is TGTGCCAGCAGCTTAGCGGGGGGTGGCGGTTCAGAGACCCAGTACTTC. Its protein product is CASSLAGGGGSETQYF.

J is TRBJ2-2 and V is TRBV9; no clear D gene. The V end lost 0 bases, the J end lost 3 bases, and 12 bases lay between the germline ends. The CDR3 covers 16 residues. CDR1 and CDR2 from the germline V gene are SGDLS and YYNGEE. As DNA, the CDR3 is TGTGCCAGCAGCGTAGACGGTCTAGGTTACACCGGGGAGCTGTTTTTT. As protein: CASSVDGLGYTGELFF.

The chain has TRBV4-3 and TRBJ1-2; 7 nucleotides align to TRBD1. The J segment lost 2 bases and the V segment lost 1 base, leaving 19 bases of the junction unmatched. This CDR3 spans 20 amino acids. Germline CDR1 is LGHNA and CDR2 is YSLEER. The CDR3 protein is CASSQVGGASDRILNYGYTF. CDR3 DNA sequence: TGCGCCAGCAGCCAAGTTGGGGGTGCCTCGGACAGGATACTAAACTATGGCTACACCTTC.

This chain links TRBV6-2 or TRBV6-3 with TRBJ2-1; 7 nucleotides match TRBD1. The CDR3 length is 12 residues. Germline CDR1 MNHEY, CDR2 SVGEGT. J gave up 9 bases and V 5 bases, and 4 bases lay outside the gene matches. CDR3: CASSHRGSEQFF. CDR3 DNA sequence: TGTGCCAGCAGTCACAGGGGAAGTGAGCAGTTCTTC.

V usage is TRBV6-2 or TRBV6-3 and J usage is TRBJ1-5; D remains ambiguous. The germline V gene encodes CDR1 MNHEY and CDR2 SVGEGT. The V gene lost 5 bases and the J gene lost 2 bases, with 10 bases spanning the gap. The CDR3 contains 14 residues. CDR3 loop: CASSLYGGNQPQHF. In DNA, the CDR3 is TGTGCCAGCAGTCTCTACGGCGGCAATCAGCCCCAGCATTTT.

This clone was seen a handful of times. J is TRBJ1-3 and V is TRBV18; no clear D gene. CDR1 and CDR2 from the germline V gene are KGHSH and LQKENI. The CDR3 is 14 amino acids. Trimming cost V 2 bases and J 0 bases, with 5 bases left between them. The CDR3 DNA follows: TGTGCCAGCTCACCAGGGAGCTCTGGAAACACCATATATTTT. Translated: CASSPGSSGNTIYF.

The J gene is TRBJ1-5, the V gene TRBV4-3, with D perhaps TRBD1 (5 bases). The germline V gene has CDR1 LGHNA and CDR2 YSLEER. The CDR3 totals 14 residues. Trimming took 4 bases from V and 7 from J, leaving 14 bases between them. Written as DNA, the CDR3 is TGCGCCAGCAGCCTTCACGTTTGGGGGCAGCCCCAGCATTTT. Translating it yields CASSLHVWGQPQHF.